These 27 T cell receptor beta chains originate from one sample sequenced in a study of blood T cell repertoires in COVID-19. Measured with immunoSEQ multiplex PCR; TCRdb has only the in-frame clones, and not every one. This sample yields over 350,000 clones, of which roughly 90% are seen a single time; around 0.97% belongs to the top ten. The sample taken for sequencing was PBMCs or T cells enriched from blood (not recorded which). The receptors derive from a woman in her twenties or thirties with acute COVID-19.

The J gene is TRBJ1-1, the V gene TRBV10-1; a possible D gene is TRBD1 (6 bases). The V end was cut by 6 bases, the J end by 5 bases, with 16 bases between. The germline CDR1 and CDR2 sequences are WNHNN and SYGVQD (reference sequence). This CDR3 is 14 amino acids long. The CDR3 sequence: CASSPAGARTEAFF. CDR3 DNA: TGCGCCAGCAGCCCCGCAGGGGCCCGAACTGAAGCTTTCTTT.

The rearrangement joins TRBV15 to TRBJ1-4, with D uncertain. V was pared by 0 bases and J by 4 bases, with 3 bases between. CDR3 length: 13 amino acids. Germline loops: CDR1 LNHNV, CDR2 YYDKDF (reference sequence). This CDR3 is CATSRDINEKLFF. In DNA, the CDR3 is TGTGCCACCAGCAGAGACATTAATGAAAAACTGTTTTTT.

The CDR3 DNA follows: TGTGCCAGCAGCCGGACAGGGGAAACCGGGGAGCTGTTTTTT. The encoded protein is CASSRTGETGELFF. The chain carries TRBV6-5 and TRBJ2-2; 9 bases match TRBD1. The CDR3 loop spans 14 amino acids. Trimming at V came to 6 bases and at J to 5 bases, leaving 4 bases not matched to a gene. Germline CDR1 and CDR2: MNHEY and SVGAGI.

The chain combines TRBV27 with TRBJ1-6; 9 nucleotides match TRBD1. The CDR3 sequence is 16 residues long. CDR1 and CDR2 (germline): MNHEY, SMNVEV (reference sequence). J gave up 9 bases and V 3 bases, and 9 bases lay outside the gene matches. The CDR3 region is CASSLGLGTGTSPLHF. The CDR3 nucleotides read TGTGCCAGCAGTTTGGGCCTCGGGACAGGGACTTCACCCCTCCACTTT.

This chain links TRBV5-1 with TRBJ2-7, with 9 positions matching TRBD1. The CDR3 loop spans 16 amino acids. The V segment lost 0 bases and the J segment 1 base; nucleotides outside the gene matches: 5. Germline CDR1 reads SGHRS; CDR2 reads YFSETQ. As DNA, the CDR3 is TGCGCCAGCAGCTTGGGACGGACAGGGGAATCCTACGAGCAGTACTTC. Protein: CASSLGRTGESYEQYF.

The rearrangement joins TRBV6-4 to TRBJ1-1, with TRBD1 matching over 7 bases. From germline, CDR1 is MRHNA and CDR2 SNTAGT. The junction had 21 bases not matched to a gene; V was cut back by 3 bases and J by 8 bases. The CDR3 consists of 18 residues. The CDR3 here is CASSEPLQQGTLYGEAFF. In DNA, the CDR3 is TGTGCCAGCAGTGAGCCCCTTCAACAGGGGACGCTTTACGGGGAAGCTTTCTTT.

The chain joins TRBV11-2 to TRBJ1-2; 10 nucleotides agree with TRBD1. CDR1 and CDR2 (germline): SGHAT, FQNNGV. The CDR3 extends over 19 amino acids. Unmatched junction bases numbered 12, after V lost 0 bases and J lost 2 bases. CDR3 nucleotides: TGTGCCAGCAGCTTAGATTGGACAGGGGGGATCTCCTTGAACTATGGCTACACCTTC. Its translation is CASSLDWTGGISLNYGYTF.

The rearrangement links TRBV3-1 (or the pseudogene TRBV3-2) to TRBJ2-3, with 7 bases fitting TRBD2. The junction had 9 bases not matched to a gene; V was cut back by 0 bases and J by 0 bases. Germline assignment: CDR1 LGHDT and CDR2 YNNKEL (reference sequence). This CDR3 contains 18 residues. In DNA, the CDR3 is TGTGCCAGCAGCCAAGATAGTCCGAGGCGGGGGAGCACAGATACGCAGTATTTT. It codes for CASSQDSPRRGSTDTQYF.

This clone was counted once. The chain combines TRBV7-9 with TRBJ1-6, with 7 bases that match TRBD1. V lost 4 bases to trimming and J lost 10 bases; unmatched junction nucleotides: 10. Per germline, CDR1 SEHNR and CDR2 FQNEAQ (reference sequence). The CDR3 totals 15 residues. The CDR3 nucleotides read TGTGCCAGCAGCTCGACACAGGGGACGTTATCACCCCTCCACTTT. The encoded protein is CASSSTQGTLSPLHF.

This clone has just one count. The CDR3 spells CASSLSQGSYNEQFF. DNA of the CDR3: TGTGCCAGCAGCTTATCACAGGGCTCCTACAATGAGCAGTTCTTC. This chain connects TRBV11-2 to TRBJ2-1, with a possible D match to TRBD1 (6 bases). Germline lookup yields CDR1 SGHAT and CDR2 FQNNGV. CDR3 size: 15 residues. Trimming removed 2 bases at V and 0 bases at J, with 8 bases between.

The chain joins TRBV6-1 to TRBJ1-6; TRBD1 might be the D (6 bases). Germline V CDR1 and CDR2: MNHNS, SASEGT. The CDR3 consists of 15 residues. Trimming took off 2 bases at V and 7 bases at J, with 12 bases between the two ends. The CDR3 nucleotides are TGTGCCAGCAGTGAACGTGAGACAGGCAATTCACCCCTCCACTTT. Protein product: CASSERETGNSPLHF.

The V call is TRBV7-2, the J call TRBJ1-1; a possible D gene is TRBD1 (5 bases). The CDR3 covers 16 residues. The germline V and J ends were trimmed by 4 bases and 5 bases, with 20 bases remaining between them. Germline-derived CDR1 and CDR2 are SGHTA and FQGNSA. CDR3 DNA: TGTGCCAGCAGCTCCGCCGGTAGTGGGGAGGGGACTGAAGCTTTCTTT. Its translation is CASSSAGSGEGTEAFF.

V usage is TRBV29-1 and J usage is TRBJ2-1; a weak D match, TRBD2 (6 bases). The V gene's germline CDR1 is SQVTM and CDR2 ANQGSEA. The ends were cut back, 6 bases at V and 4 bases at J, with 19 bases in the middle. This CDR3 region has 15 residues. The CDR3 sequence is CSVITGGGLYNEQFF. The CDR3 region has the DNA TGCAGCGTAATAACAGGTGGAGGGTTATACAATGAGCAGTTCTTC.

The V and J genes are TRBV7-9 and TRBJ1-2; TRBD1 agrees at 7 bases. The CDR3 runs to 16 residues. The germline V gene encodes CDR1 SEHNR and CDR2 FQNEAQ (reference sequence). Trimming removed 5 bases from V and 1 base from J; junction bases left unmatched: 10. The CDR3 nucleotides read TGTGCCAGCAGCCTGAGACAGGGCAATCTTAACTATGGCTACACCTTC. Residues: CASSLRQGNLNYGYTF.

Of note for this clone: The sample contains more than one DNA sequence encoding this CDR3. The V gene is TRBV7-2, the J gene TRBJ1-3; 9 positions match TRBD1. CDR3 length equals 15 residues. J lost 4 bases, V lost 5 bases, and 6 bases had no gene match. CDR1 is SGHTA and CDR2 is FQGNSA in the germline V gene. The CDR3 region is CASSATGGSGNTIYF. The DNA for the CDR3 is TGTGCCAGCAGCGCTACAGGGGGCTCAGGAAACACCATATATTTT. Full variable domain (remainder filled in from reference TRBV7-2 and TRBJ1-3): GAGVSQSPSNKVTEKGKDVELRCDPISGHTALYWYRQSLGQGLEFLIYFQGNSAPDKSGLPSDRFSAERTGGSVSTLTIQRTQQEDSAVYLCASSATGGSGNTIYFGEGSWLTVV.

This clone has just a few counts. The chain employs TRBV7-9 and TRBJ1-5; D is uncertain. From germline, CDR1 is SEHNR and CDR2 FQNEAQ (reference sequence). The V end was cut by 4 bases, the J end by 5 bases, with 12 bases between. This CDR3 spans 14 amino acids. This chain's CDR3 is CASSSEATYQPQHF. CDR3 DNA: TGTGCCAGCAGCTCTGAAGCTACCTATCAGCCCCAGCATTTT.

The chain couples TRBV4-3 to TRBJ2-1; TRBD2 agrees at 10 bases. The CDR3 sequence is 15 residues long. From germline, CDR1 is LGHNA and CDR2 YSLEER. V gave up 4 bases and J gave up 9 bases; unmatched junction bases: 9. In DNA, the CDR3 is TGCGCCAGCAGCCCCGATCTTAGCGGGGGGCTTGAGCAGTTCTTC. It codes for CASSPDLSGGLEQFF.

The CDR3 sequence is CASSPAGTASYEQYF. Here the CDR3 DNA reads TGTGCCAGCTCACCAGCCGGGACAGCATCTTACGAGCAGTACTTC. The genes are TRBV18 and TRBJ2-7, with 7 bases fitting TRBD1. CDR1 is KGHSH and CDR2 is LQKENI in the germline V gene. CDR3 size: 15 residues. The V segment lost 2 bases and the J segment 4 bases; nucleotides outside the gene matches: 8.

This chain uses TRBV19 with TRBJ1-2; the D is unclear. CDR1 and CDR2 from the germline V gene are LNHDA and SQIVND (reference sequence). Trimming cost V 3 bases and J 2 bases, with 7 bases left between them. CDR3 size: 13 residues. CDR3 amino acids: CASSISRNYGYTF. CDR3 in DNA: TGTGCCAGTAGTATTTCCAGAAACTATGGCTACACCTTC.

This chain uses TRBV5-1 with TRBJ2-1, with TRBD2 matching over 11 bases. With 2 bases clipped from V and 6 bases from J, the junction kept 4 bases outside the gene matches. This CDR3 spans 15 amino acids. CDR1 is SGHRS, CDR2 YFSETQ, per germline. CDR3 sequence (DNA): TGCGCCAGCAGCTTACTAGCGGGGGTATCCAATGAGCAGTTCTTC. Protein product: CASSLLAGVSNEQFF.

This clone turned up a few times. The V gene is TRBV5-6, the J gene TRBJ1-4; TRBD1 matches 7 bases. V dropped 0 bases and J dropped 7; count of bases not matched to a gene: 6. Germline CDR1 is SGHDT and CDR2 is YYEEEE. The CDR3 loop spans 15 amino acids. Here the CDR3 reads CASSLETGAGEKLFF. CDR3 in DNA: TGTGCCAGCAGCTTGGAAACAGGGGCAGGTGAAAAACTGTTTTTT.

V is TRBV12-5 and J is TRBJ1-4; TRBD1 matches 9 bases. The germline gives CDR1 LGHNT, CDR2 FRNRAP. This CDR3 contains 20 residues. Trimming removed 5 bases from V and 5 bases from J; junction bases left unmatched: 21. For the CDR3, the DNA is TGTGCTAGTGGTCCGGACCTAACAGGGGGCAGGACGTGGGGGAATGAAAAACTGTTTTTT. Amino acids: CASGPDLTGGRTWGNEKLFF. The full variable domain, with the rest looked up from reference TRBV12-5 and TRBJ1-4, is DARVTQTPRHKVTEMGQEVTMRCQPILGHNTVFWYRQTMMQGLELLAYFRNRAPLDDSGMPKDRFSAEMPDATLATLKIQPSEPRDSAVYFCASGPDLTGGRTWGNEKLFFGSGTQLSVL.

The genes are TRBV3-1 (or the pseudogene TRBV3-2) and TRBJ1-1, with TRBD1 identical over 8 bases. Germline lookup yields CDR1 LGHDT and CDR2 YNNKEL (reference sequence). Germline trimming cut 3 bases from V and 6 bases from J; bases unmatched to any gene: 15. CDR3 length: 17 residues. The CDR3 coding sequence is TGTGCCAGCAGCCATATTCAAGGGACAGGTTGGGGGGCTGAAGCTTTCTTT. Residues: CASSHIQGTGWGAEAFF.

The chain uses TRBV19 and TRBJ2-1; 10 nucleotides line up with TRBD2. Unmatched junction bases numbered 4, after V lost 3 bases and J lost 2 bases. CDR1 LNHDA and CDR2 SQIVND come from the germline V gene (reference sequence). The CDR3 is 16 amino acids. CDR3 sequence reads: CASSISSGGAYNEQFF. CDR3 bases: TGTGCCAGTAGTATCTCAAGCGGGGGGGCCTACAATGAGCAGTTCTTC. Variable domain in full (rest from reference TRBV19 and TRBJ2-1): DGGITQSPKYLFRKEGQNVTLSCEQNLNHDAMYWYRQDPGQGLRLIYYSQIVNDFQKGDIAEGYSVSREKKESFPLTVTSAQKNPTAFYLCASSISSGGAYNEQFFGPGTRLTVL.

The chain employs TRBV19 and TRBJ1-5; TRBD1 agrees at 7 bases. The CDR3 is 14 amino acids. The V gene end was trimmed by 9 bases and the J gene end by 2 bases; junction bases not matched to a gene: 7. Germline CDR1 reads LNHDA; CDR2 reads SQIVND (reference sequence). CDR3 nucleotide sequence: TGTGCCAGCGCGGTTGGGACAGGCAATCAGCCCCAGCATTTT. It translates to CASAVGTGNQPQHF.

The CDR3 loop is CASSIDPSGGDSTDTQYF. CDR3 bases: TGTGCCAGCAGCATTGATCCTAGCGGGGGGGATAGCACAGATACGCAGTATTTT. The rearrangement links TRBV6-2 or TRBV6-3 to TRBJ2-3; 12 bases align to TRBD2. The length of the CDR3 is 18 residues. Germline CDR1 is MNHEY and CDR2 is SVGEGT. V was pared by 6 bases and J by 0 bases, with 10 bases of the junction left unmatched.

The rearrangement uses TRBV6-5 and TRBJ2-3; no clear D. Germline lookup yields CDR1 MNHEY and CDR2 SVGAGI. V was cut by 6 bases and J by 6 bases, with 7 bases left in between. This CDR3 has 11 amino acids. CDR3 sequence reads: CASSSQDTQYF. Written as DNA, the CDR3 is TGTGCCAGCAGCTCCCAGGATACGCAGTATTTT.